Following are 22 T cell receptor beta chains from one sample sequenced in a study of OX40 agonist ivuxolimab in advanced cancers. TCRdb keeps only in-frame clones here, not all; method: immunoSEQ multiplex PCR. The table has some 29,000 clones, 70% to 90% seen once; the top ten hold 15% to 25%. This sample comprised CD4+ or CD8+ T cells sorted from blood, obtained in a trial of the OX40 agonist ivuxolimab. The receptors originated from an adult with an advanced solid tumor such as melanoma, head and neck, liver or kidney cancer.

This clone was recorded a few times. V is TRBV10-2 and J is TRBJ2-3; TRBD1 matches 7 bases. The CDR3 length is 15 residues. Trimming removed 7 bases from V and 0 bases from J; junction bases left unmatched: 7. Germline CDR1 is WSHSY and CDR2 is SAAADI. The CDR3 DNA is TGCGCCAGCATGCCCGGGACAGTGAGCACAGATACGCAGTATTTT. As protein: CASMPGTVSTDTQYF.

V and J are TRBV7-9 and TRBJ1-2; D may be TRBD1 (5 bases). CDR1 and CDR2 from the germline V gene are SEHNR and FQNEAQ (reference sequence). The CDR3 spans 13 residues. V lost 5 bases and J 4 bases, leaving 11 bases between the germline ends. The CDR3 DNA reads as TGTGCCAGCAGCCCTGGGGGGGGCTATGGCTACACCTTC. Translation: CASSPGGGYGYTF.

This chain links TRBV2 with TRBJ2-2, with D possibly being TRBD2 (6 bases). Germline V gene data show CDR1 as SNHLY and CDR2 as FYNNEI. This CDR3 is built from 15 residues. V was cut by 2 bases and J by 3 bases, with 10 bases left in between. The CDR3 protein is CASSEPGVYTGELFF. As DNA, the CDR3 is TGTGCCAGCAGTGAACCGGGAGTCTACACCGGGGAGCTGTTTTTT.

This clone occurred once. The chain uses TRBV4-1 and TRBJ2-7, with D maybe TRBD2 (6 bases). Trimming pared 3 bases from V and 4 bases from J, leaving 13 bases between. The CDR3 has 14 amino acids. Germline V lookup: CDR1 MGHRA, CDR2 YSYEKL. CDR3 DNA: TGCGCCAGCAGCCAGAATATCGGGGGATACGAGCAGTACTTC. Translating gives CASSQNIGGYEQYF.

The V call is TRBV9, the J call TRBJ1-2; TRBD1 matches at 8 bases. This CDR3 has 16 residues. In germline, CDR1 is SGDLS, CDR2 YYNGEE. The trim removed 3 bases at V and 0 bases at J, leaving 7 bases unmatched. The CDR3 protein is CASSATGERANYGYTF. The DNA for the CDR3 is TGTGCCAGCAGCGCGACAGGGGAAAGGGCTAACTATGGCTACACCTTC.

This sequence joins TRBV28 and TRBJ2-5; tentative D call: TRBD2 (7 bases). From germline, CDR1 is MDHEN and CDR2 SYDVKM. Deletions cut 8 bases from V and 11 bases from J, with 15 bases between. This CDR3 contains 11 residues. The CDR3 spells CASGQGGEQYF. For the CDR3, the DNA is TGTGCCAGCGGGCAAGGGGGGGAGCAGTACTTC.

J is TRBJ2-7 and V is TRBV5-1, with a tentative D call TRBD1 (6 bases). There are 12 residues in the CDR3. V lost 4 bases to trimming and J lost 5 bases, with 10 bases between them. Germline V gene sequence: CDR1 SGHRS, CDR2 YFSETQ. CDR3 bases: TGCGCCAGCAGCCTCAGACAGGACGAGCAGTACTTC. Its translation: CASSLRQDEQYF. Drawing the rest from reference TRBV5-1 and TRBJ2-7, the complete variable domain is KAGVTQTPRYLIKTRGQQVTLSCSPISGHRSVSWYQQTPGQGLQFLFEYFSETQRNKGNFPGRFSGRQFSNSRSEMNVSTLELGDSALYLCASSLRQDEQYFGPGTRLTVT.

CDR3 loop: CASSPQEYGNTEAFF. The CDR3 DNA follows: TGTGCCAGCAGTCCCCAGGAGTATGGTAACACTGAAGCTTTCTTT. This sequence joins TRBV27 and TRBJ1-1; D ambiguous. Germline V gene data show CDR1 as MNHEY and CDR2 as SMNVEV (reference sequence). This CDR3 has 15 residues. Trimming cost V 5 bases and J 2 bases, with 15 bases left between them.

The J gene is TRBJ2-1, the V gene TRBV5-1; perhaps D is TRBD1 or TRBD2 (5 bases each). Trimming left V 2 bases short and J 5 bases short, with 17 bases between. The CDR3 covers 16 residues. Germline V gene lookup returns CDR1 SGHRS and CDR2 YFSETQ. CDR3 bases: TGCGCCAGCAGCTTTGCCCAGGGAGTAGGAGACAATGAGCAGTTCTTC. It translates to CASSFAQGVGDNEQFF.

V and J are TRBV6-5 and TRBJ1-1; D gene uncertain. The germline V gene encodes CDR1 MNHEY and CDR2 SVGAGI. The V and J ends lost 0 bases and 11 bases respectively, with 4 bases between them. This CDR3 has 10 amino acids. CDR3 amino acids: CASSYSPAFF. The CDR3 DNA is TGTGCCAGCAGTTACTCCCCCGCTTTCTTT.

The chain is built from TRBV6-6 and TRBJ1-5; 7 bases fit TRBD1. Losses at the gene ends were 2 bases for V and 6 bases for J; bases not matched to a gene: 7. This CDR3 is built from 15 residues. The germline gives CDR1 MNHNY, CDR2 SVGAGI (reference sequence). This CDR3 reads CASSYTGTAAQPQHF. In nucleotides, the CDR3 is TGTGCCAGCAGTTACACCGGGACAGCGGCTCAGCCCCAGCATTTT.

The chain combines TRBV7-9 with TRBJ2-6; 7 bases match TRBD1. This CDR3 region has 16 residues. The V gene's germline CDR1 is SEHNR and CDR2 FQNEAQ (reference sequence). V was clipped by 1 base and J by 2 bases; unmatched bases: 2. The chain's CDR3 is CASSLDQGAGANVLTF. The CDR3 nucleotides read TGTGCCAGCAGCTTAGACCAGGGGGCTGGGGCCAACGTCCTGACTTTC. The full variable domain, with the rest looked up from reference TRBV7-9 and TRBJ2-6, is DTGVSQNPRHKITKRGQNVTFRCDPISEHNRLYWYRQTLGQGPEFLTYFQNEAQLEKSRLLSDRFSAERPKGSFSTLEIQRTEQGDSAMYLCASSLDQGAGANVLTFGAGSRLTVL.

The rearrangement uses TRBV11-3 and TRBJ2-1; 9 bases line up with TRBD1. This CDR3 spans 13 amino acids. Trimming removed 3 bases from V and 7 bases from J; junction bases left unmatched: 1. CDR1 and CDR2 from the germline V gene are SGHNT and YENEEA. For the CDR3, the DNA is TGTGCCAGCAGCTTCGACAGGGGGAATGAGCAGTTCTTC. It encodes CASSFDRGNEQFF.

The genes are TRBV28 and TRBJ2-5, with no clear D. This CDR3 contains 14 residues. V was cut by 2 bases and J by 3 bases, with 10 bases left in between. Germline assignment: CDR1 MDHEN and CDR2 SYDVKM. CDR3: CASSLTTGKETQYF. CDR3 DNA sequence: TGTGCCAGCAGTTTAACGACGGGCAAAGAGACCCAGTACTTC.

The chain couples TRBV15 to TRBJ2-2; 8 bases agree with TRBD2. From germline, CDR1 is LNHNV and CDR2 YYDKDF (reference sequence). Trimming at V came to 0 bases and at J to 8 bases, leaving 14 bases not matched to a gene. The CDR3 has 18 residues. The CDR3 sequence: CATSRDKVYGRATGELFF. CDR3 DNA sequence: TGTGCCACCAGCAGAGATAAGGTCTACGGGAGGGCCACGGGGGAGCTGTTTTTT. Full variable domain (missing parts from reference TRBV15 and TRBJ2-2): DAMVIQNPRYQVTQFGKPVTLSCSQTLNHNVMYWYQQKSSQAPKLLFHYYDKDFNNEADTPDNFQSRRPNTSFCFLDIRSPGLGDTAMYLCATSRDKVYGRATGELFFGEGSRLTVL.

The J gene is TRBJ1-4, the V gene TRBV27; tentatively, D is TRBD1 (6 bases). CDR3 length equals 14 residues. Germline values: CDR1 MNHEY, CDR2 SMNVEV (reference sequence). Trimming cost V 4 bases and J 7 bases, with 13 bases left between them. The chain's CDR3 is CASSSHREAEKLFF. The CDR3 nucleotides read TGTGCCAGCAGTTCCCACAGGGAAGCTGAAAAACTGTTTTTT.

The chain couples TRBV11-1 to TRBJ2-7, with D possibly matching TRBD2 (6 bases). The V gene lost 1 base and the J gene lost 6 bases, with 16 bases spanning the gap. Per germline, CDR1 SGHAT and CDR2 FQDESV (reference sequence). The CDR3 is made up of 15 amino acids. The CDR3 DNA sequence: TGTGCCAGCAGCTTAGGAGGGACTCCTACGGCCGAGCAGTACTTC. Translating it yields CASSLGGTPTAEQYF.

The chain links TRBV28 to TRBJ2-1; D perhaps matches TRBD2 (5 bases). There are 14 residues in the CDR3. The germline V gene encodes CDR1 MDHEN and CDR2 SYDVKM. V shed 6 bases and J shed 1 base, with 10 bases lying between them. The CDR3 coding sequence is TGTGCCAGCAGCCTCAGCGGATCCTACAATGAGCAGTTCTTC. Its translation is CASSLSGSYNEQFF.

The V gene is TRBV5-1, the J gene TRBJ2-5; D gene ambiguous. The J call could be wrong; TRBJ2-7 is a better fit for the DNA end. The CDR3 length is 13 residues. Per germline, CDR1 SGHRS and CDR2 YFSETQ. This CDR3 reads CASSSYTGYEQYF. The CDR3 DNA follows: TGCGCCAGCAGTTCCTACACGGGTTACGAGCAGTACTTC.

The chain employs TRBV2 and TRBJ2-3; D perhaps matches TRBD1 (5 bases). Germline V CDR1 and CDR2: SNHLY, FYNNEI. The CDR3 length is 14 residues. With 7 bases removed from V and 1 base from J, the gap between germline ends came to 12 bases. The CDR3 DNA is TGTGCCAGCACCGGACAACCTGGCACAGATACGCAGTATTTT. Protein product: CASTGQPGTDTQYF.

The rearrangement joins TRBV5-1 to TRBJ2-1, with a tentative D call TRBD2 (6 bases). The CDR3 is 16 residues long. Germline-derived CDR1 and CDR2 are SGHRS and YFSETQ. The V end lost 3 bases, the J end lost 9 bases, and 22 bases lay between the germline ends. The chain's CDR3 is CASSSDRLGFLVEQFF. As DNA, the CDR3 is TGCGCCAGCAGCTCGGACCGACTAGGGTTCTTGGTTGAGCAGTTCTTC.

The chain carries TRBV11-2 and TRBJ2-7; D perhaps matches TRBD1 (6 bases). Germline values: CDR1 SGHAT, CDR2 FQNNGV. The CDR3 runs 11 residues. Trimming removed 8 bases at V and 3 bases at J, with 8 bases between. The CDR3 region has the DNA TGTGCCAGCTCAGGGGACTACGAGCAGTACTTC. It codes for CASSGDYEQYF.